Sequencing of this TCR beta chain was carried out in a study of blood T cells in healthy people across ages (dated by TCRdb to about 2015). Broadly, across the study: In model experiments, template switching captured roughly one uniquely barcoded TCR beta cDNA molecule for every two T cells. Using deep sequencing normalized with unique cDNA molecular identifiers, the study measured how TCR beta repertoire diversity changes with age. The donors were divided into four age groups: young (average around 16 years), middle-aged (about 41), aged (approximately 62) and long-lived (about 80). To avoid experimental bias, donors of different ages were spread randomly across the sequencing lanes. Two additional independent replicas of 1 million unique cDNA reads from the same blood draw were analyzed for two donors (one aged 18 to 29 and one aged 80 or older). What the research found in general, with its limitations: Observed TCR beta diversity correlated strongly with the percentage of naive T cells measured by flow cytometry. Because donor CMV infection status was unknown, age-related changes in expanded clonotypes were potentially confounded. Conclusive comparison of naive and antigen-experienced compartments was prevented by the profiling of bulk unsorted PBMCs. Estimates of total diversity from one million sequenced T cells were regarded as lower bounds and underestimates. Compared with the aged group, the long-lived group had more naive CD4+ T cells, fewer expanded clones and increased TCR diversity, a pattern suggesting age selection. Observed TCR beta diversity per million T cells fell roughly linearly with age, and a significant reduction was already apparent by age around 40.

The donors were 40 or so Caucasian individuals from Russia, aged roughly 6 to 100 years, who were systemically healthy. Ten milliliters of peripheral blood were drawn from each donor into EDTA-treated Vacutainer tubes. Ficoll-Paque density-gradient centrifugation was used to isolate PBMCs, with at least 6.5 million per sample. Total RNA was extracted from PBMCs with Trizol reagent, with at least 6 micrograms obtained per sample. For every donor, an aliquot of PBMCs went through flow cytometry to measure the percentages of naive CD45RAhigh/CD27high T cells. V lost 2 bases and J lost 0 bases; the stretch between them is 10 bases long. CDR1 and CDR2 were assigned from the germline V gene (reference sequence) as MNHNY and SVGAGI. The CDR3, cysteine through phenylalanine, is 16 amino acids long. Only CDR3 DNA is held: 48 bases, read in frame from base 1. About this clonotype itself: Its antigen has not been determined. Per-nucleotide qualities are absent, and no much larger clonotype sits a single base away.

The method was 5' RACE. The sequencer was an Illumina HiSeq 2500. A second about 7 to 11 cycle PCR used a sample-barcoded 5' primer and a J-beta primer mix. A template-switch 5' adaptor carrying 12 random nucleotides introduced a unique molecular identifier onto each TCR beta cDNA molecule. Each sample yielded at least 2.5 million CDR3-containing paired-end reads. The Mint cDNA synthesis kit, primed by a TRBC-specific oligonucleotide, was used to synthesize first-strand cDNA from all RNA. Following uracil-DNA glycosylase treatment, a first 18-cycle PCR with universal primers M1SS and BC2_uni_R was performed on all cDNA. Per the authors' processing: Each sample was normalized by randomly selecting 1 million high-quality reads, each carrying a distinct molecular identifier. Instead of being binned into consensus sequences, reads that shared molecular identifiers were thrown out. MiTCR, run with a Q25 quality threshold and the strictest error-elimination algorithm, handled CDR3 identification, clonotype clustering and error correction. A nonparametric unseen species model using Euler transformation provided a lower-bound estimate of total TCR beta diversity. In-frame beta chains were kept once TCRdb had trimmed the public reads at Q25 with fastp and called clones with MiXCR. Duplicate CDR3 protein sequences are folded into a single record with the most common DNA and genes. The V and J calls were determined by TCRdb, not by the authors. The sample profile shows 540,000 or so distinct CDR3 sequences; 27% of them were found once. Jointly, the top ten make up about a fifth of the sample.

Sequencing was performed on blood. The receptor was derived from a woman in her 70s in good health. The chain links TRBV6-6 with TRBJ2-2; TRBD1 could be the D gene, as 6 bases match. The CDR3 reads CASSYVTGPNTGELFF. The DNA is TGTGCCAGCAGTTACGTCACAGGGCCGAACACCGGGGAGCTGTTTTTT.